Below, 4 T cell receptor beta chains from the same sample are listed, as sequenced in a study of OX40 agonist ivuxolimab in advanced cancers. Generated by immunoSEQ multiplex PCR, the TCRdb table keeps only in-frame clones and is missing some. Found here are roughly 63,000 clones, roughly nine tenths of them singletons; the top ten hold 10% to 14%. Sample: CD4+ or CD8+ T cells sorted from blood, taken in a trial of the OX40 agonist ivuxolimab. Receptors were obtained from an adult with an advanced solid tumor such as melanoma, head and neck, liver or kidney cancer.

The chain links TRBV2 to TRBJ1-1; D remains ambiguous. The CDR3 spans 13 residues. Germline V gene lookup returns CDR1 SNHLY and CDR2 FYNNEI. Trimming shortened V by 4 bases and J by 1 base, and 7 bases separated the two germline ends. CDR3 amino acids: CASSAKGNTEAFF. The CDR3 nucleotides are TGTGCCAGCAGTGCGAAAGGGAACACTGAAGCTTTCTTT.

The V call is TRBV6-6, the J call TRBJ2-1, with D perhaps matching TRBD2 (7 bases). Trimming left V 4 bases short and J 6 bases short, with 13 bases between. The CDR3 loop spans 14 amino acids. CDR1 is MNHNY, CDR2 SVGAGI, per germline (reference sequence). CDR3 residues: CASSWGGLSNEQFF. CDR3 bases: TGTGCCAGCAGTTGGGGGGGGCTATCCAATGAGCAGTTCTTC.

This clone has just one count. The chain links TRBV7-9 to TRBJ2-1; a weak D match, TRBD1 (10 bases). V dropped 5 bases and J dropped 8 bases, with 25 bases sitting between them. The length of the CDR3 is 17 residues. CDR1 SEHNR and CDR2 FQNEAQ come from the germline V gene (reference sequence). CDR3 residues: CASSPRQGASGTYEQFF. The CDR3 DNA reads TGTGCCAGCAGCCCCCGACAGGGGGCTAGCGGGACGTATGAGCAGTTCTTC.

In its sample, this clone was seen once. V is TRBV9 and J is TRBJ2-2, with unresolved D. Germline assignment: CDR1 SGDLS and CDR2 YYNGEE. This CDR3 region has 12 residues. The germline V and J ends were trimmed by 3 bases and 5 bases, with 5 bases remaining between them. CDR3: CASSANTGELFF. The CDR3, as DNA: TGTGCCAGCAGCGCAAATACCGGGGAGCTGTTTTTT.